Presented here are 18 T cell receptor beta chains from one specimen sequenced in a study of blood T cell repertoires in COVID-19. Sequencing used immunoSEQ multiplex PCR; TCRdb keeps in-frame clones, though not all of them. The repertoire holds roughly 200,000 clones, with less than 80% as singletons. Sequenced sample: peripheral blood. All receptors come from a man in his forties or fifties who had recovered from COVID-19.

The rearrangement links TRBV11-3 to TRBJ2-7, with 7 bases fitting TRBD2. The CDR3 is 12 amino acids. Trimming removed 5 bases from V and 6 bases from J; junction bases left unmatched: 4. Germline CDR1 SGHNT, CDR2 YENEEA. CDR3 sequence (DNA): TGTGCCAGCAGCCAGTCGGGGGGCGAGCAGTACTTC. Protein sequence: CASSQSGGEQYF.

This CDR3 reads CASSMRGYEQYF. The DNA for the CDR3 is TGTGCCAGTAGTATGCGGGGCTACGAGCAGTACTTC. The V and J genes are TRBV19 and TRBJ2-7; tentative D call: TRBD2 (6 bases). The CDR3 runs to 12 residues. Germline CDR1 is LNHDA and CDR2 is SQIVND (reference sequence). V was cut by 3 bases and J by 3 bases, with 6 bases left in between.

The DNA for the CDR3 is TGTGCCAGCAGCCAGGACAGGGGTGTGAATGAGCAGTTCTTC. Translating gives CASSQDRGVNEQFF. The gene calls are TRBV3-1 (or the pseudogene TRBV3-2) and TRBJ2-1; TRBD1 aligns across 9 bases. CDR3 size: 14 residues. The J segment lost 7 bases and the V segment lost 3 bases, leaving 4 bases of the junction unmatched. Germline assignment: CDR1 LGHDT and CDR2 YNNKEL (reference sequence).

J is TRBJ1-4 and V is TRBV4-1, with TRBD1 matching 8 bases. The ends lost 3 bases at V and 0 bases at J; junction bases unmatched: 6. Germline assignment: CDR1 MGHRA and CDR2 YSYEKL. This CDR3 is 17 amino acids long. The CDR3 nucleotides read TGCGCCAGCAGCCATATGGACAGGGCTCCAACTAATGAAAAACTGTTTTTT. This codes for CASSHMDRAPTNEKLFF.

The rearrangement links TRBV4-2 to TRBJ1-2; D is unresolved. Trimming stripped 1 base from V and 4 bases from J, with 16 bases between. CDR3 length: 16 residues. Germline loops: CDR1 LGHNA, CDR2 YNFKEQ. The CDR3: CASSQVNRDSTYGYTF. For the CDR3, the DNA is TGTGCCAGCAGCCAAGTGAATAGAGATAGCACCTATGGCTACACCTTC.

This chain's CDR3 is CASSPRGTGGSEAFF. CDR3 nucleotides: TGTGCCAGCAGCCCTAGAGGCACAGGGGGATCTGAAGCTTTCTTT. The J gene is TRBJ1-1, the V gene TRBV9, with 8 bases matching TRBD1. CDR3 size: 15 residues. The germline V gene has CDR1 SGDLS and CDR2 YYNGEE. Trimming took 4 bases from V and 6 from J; bases not matched to a gene: 11.

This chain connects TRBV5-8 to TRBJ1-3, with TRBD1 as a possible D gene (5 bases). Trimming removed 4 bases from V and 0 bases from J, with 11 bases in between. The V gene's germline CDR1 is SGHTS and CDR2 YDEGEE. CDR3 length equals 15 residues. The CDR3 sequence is CASSRDSNSGNTIYF. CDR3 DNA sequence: TGTGCCAGCAGCCGGGACTCCAACTCTGGAAACACCATATATTTT. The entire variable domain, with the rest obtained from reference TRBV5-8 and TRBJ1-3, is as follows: EAGVTQSPTHLIKTRGQQATLRCSPISGHTSVYWYQQALGLGLQFLLWYDEGEERNRGNFPPRFSGRQFPNYSSELNVNALELEDSALYLCASSRDSNSGNTIYFGEGSWLTVV.

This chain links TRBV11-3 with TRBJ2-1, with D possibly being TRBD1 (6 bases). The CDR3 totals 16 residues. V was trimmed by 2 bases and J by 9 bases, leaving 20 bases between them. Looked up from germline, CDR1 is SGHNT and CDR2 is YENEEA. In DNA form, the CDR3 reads TGTGCCAGCAGCTTAATGGGACACGGGTCCGCGGGTGAGCAGTTCTTC. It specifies CASSLMGHGSAGEQFF. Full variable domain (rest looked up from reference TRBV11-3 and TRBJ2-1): EAGVVQSPRYKIIEKKQPVAFWCNPISGHNTLYWYLQNLGQGPELLIRYENEEAVDDSQLPKDRFSAERLKGVDSTLKIQPAELGDSAVYLCASSLMGHGSAGEQFFGPGTRLTVL.

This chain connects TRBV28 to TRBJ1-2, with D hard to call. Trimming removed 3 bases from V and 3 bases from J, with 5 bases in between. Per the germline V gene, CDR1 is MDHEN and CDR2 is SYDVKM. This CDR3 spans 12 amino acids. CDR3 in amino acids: CASSFIYYGYTF. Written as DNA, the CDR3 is TGTGCCAGCAGTTTTATTTACTATGGCTACACCTTC.

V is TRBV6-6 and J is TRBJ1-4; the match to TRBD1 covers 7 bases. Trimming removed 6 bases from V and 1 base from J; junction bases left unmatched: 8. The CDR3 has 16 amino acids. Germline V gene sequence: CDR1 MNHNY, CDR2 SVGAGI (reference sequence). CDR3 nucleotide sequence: TGTGCCAGCAGCCCCGGGCAGGGGGTAACTAATGAAAAACTGTTTTTT. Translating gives CASSPGQGVTNEKLFF.

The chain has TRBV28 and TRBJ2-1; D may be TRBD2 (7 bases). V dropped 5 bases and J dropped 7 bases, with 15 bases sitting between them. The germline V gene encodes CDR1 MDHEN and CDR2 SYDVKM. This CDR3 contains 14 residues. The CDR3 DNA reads TGTGCCAGCAGTCGACTAGGGAGGGGGAATGAGCAGTTCTTC. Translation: CASSRLGRGNEQFF.

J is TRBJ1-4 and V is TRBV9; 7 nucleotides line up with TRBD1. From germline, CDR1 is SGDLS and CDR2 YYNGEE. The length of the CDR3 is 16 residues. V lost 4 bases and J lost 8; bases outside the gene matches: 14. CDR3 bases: TGTGCCAGCAGCCCGAAACTGGACAGGCGAGGGGAAAAACTGTTTTTT. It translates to CASSPKLDRRGEKLFF.

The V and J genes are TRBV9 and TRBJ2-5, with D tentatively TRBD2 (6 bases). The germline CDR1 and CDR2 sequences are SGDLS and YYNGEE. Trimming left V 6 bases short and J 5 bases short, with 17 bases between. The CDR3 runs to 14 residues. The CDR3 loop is CASNVGGGGETQYF. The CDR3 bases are TGTGCCAGCAACGTGGGGGGAGGCGGGGAGACCCAGTACTTC.

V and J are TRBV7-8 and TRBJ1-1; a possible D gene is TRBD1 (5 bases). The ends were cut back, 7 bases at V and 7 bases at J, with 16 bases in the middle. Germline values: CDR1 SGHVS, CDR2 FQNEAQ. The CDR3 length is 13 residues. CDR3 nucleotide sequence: TGTGCCAGCAATAAAGGGTTGGACAATGAAGCTTTCTTT. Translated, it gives CASNKGLDNEAFF.

The CDR3 loop is CATTPSETTYEQYF. CDR3 nucleotides: TGTGCCACCACTCCTAGCGAGACAACCTACGAGCAGTACTTC. The genes are TRBV10-3 and TRBJ2-7; weak D call: TRBD2 (6 bases). Trimming took 10 bases from V and 2 from J, leaving 18 bases between them. Germline V lookup: CDR1 ENHRY, CDR2 SYGVKD. This CDR3 comprises 14 residues.

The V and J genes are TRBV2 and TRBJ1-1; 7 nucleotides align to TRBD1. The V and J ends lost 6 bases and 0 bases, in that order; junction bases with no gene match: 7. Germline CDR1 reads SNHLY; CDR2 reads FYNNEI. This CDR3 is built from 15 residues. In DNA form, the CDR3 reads TGTGCCAGCAGGCGGGACAGAAATTTGAACACTGAAGCTTTCTTT. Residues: CASRRDRNLNTEAFF.

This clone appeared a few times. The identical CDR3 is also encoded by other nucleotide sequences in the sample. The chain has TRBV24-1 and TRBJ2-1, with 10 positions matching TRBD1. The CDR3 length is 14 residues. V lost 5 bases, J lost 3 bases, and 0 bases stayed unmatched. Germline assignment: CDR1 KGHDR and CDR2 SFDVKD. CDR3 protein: CATSGTGGYNEQFF. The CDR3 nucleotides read TGTGCCACCAGTGGGACAGGGGGCTACAATGAGCAGTTCTTC.

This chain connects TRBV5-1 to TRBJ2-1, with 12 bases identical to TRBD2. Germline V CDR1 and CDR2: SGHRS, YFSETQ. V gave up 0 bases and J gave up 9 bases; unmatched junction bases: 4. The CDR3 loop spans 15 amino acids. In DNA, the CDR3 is TGCGCCAGCAGCTTGGGCGGACTAGCGGGAAGTGAGCAGTTCTTC. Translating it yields CASSLGGLAGSEQFF.